These 15 T cell receptor beta chains were sequenced from one sample in a study of cytomegalovirus exposure and HLA in healthy donors. Primers: 60 Vbeta forward and 13 Jbeta reverse. Some clones are missing from TCRdb's copy, which holds only in-frame ones; the method was immunoSEQ multiplex PCR. Of about 150,000 clones listed, roughly 81% are singletons. Sequenced: PBMCs. The source is a woman younger than 30 in good health and CMV-seronegative.

This chain connects TRBV7-9 to TRBJ2-7; 13 positions agree with TRBD2. Trimming removed 1 base from V and 3 bases from J; junction bases left unmatched: 3. CDR1 and CDR2 (germline): SEHNR, FQNEAQ (reference sequence). This CDR3 contains 16 residues. CDR3 DNA: TGTGCCAGCAGCTTAGGTAGGACTAGCGGGAGCTACGAGCAGTACTTC. Translating gives CASSLGRTSGSYEQYF.

In this sample, this clone turned up a few times. V gene TRBV27 combines with J gene TRBJ2-5; 8 bases are shared with TRBD1. Per germline, CDR1 MNHEY and CDR2 SMNVEV (reference sequence). This CDR3 contains 13 residues. Trimming took 6 bases from V and 4 from J; bases not matched to a gene: 4. CDR3 DNA: TGTGCCAGCAGGCAGGGGGCGGGAGAGACCCAGTACTTC. This codes for CASRQGAGETQYF.

In its sample, this clone was seen a few times. V and J are TRBV5-4 and TRBJ2-1; possible D gene TRBD2, 7 bases. Germline loops: CDR1 SGHNT, CDR2 YYREEE (reference sequence). The V end lost 4 bases, the J end lost 2 bases, and 10 bases lay between the germline ends. CDR3 length: 14 amino acids. The CDR3 sequence: CASSRGATYNEQFF. The CDR3 nucleotides read TGTGCCAGCAGCCGGGGGGCCACCTACAATGAGCAGTTCTTC.

The chain links TRBV30 to TRBJ2-3; tentative D call: TRBD2 (5 bases). Germline V gene lookup returns CDR1 GTSNPN and CDR2 SVGIG (reference sequence). The CDR3 contains 14 residues. Between the trimmed V and J ends, which lost 3 bases and 2 bases, there was a span of 12 bases. CDR3 in DNA: TGTGCCTGGAGGGCAGCGGCCCTCACAGATACGCAGTATTTT. Translated: CAWRAAALTDTQYF.

This rearrangement joins TRBV28 to TRBJ1-3; D gene ambiguous. Germline CDR1 is MDHEN and CDR2 is SYDVKM. Trimming removed 8 bases from V and 9 bases from J, with 20 bases in between. There are 14 residues in the CDR3. The CDR3 protein is CASLNGGRVGTIYF. CDR3 coding DNA: TGTGCCAGCCTCAATGGCGGCAGAGTGGGCACCATATATTTT. Full variable domain (rest looked up from reference TRBV28 and TRBJ1-3): DVKVTQSSRYLVKRTGEKVFLECVQDMDHENMFWYRQDPGLGLRLIYFSYDVKMKEKGDIPEGYSVSREKKERFSLILESASTNQTSMYLCASLNGGRVGTIYFGEGSWLTVV.

The chain has TRBV28 and TRBJ1-2; 9 nucleotides align to TRBD1. There are 13 residues in the CDR3. V lost 5 bases, J lost 4 bases, and 2 bases stayed unmatched. Germline values: CDR1 MDHEN, CDR2 SYDVKM. CDR3 nucleotides: TGTGCCAGCAGTGACAGGGGGGTCTATGGCTACACCTTC. It is translated as CASSDRGVYGYTF.

The chain combines TRBV7-9 with TRBJ2-1; TRBD2 aligns across 9 bases. The CDR3 covers 15 residues. The V segment lost 1 base and the J segment 5 bases; nucleotides outside the gene matches: 3. CDR1 and CDR2 from the germline V gene are SEHNR and FQNEAQ (reference sequence). This CDR3 reads CASSLGLAENNEQFF. The CDR3 DNA sequence: TGTGCCAGCAGCTTAGGACTAGCGGAAAACAATGAGCAGTTCTTC. The entire variable domain, with the rest obtained from reference TRBV7-9 and TRBJ2-1, is as follows: DTGVSQNPRHKITKRGQNVTFRCDPISEHNRLYWYRQTLGQGPEFLTYFQNEAQLEKSRLLSDRFSAERPKGSFSTLEIQRTEQGDSAMYLCASSLGLAENNEQFFGPGTRLTVL.

The chain uses TRBV4-3 and TRBJ1-2; D call uncertain. This CDR3 comprises 15 residues. The V gene lost 5 bases and the J gene lost 3 bases, with 16 bases spanning the gap. Germline loops: CDR1 LGHNA, CDR2 YSLEER. CDR3 sequence reads: CASSSTPRADYGYTF. CDR3 sequence (DNA): TGCGCCAGCAGCTCCACCCCGCGGGCCGACTATGGCTACACCTTC.

The V and J genes are TRBV5-1 and TRBJ1-1; D may be TRBD1 (5 bases). The V end was cut by 4 bases, the J end by 2 bases, with 15 bases between. CDR3 size: 15 residues. Looked up from germline, CDR1 is SGHRS and CDR2 is YFSETQ. CDR3 residues: CASSRTTGVNTEAFF. CDR3 sequence (DNA): TGCGCCAGCAGCCGCACCACAGGAGTAAACACTGAAGCTTTCTTT.

The rearrangement joins TRBV28 to TRBJ1-3; D is perhaps TRBD1 (6 bases). The V end was cut by 6 bases, the J end by 0 bases, with 18 bases between. Looked up from germline, CDR1 is MDHEN and CDR2 is SYDVKM. The CDR3 extends over 17 amino acids. The CDR3 reads CASRQYQDSSSGNTIYF. As DNA, the CDR3 is TGTGCCAGCAGACAATACCAGGACAGCTCCTCTGGAAACACCATATATTTT. The full variable domain, with the rest looked up from reference TRBV28 and TRBJ1-3, is DVKVTQSSRYLVKRTGEKVFLECVQDMDHENMFWYRQDPGLGLRLIYFSYDVKMKEKGDIPEGYSVSREKKERFSLILESASTNQTSMYLCASRQYQDSSSGNTIYFGEGSWLTVV.

The rearrangement joins TRBV6-5 to TRBJ2-7; tentative D call: TRBD2 (6 bases). The CDR3 loop spans 13 amino acids. Trimming took 5 bases from V and 7 from J, leaving 15 bases between them. CDR1 is MNHEY and CDR2 is SVGAGI in the germline V gene. CDR3 sequence reads: CASSEHIRGEQYF. The CDR3 region has the DNA TGTGCCAGCAGTGAACATATCCGGGGGGAGCAGTACTTC.

CDR3 loop: CASSQRGAYEQYF. CDR3 bases: TGTGCCAGCTCCCAGCGGGGGGCCTACGAGCAGTACTTC. The V and J genes are TRBV2 and TRBJ2-7; the match to TRBD2 covers 9 bases. The CDR3 has 13 residues. The ends lost 8 bases at V and 2 bases at J; junction bases unmatched: 4. The germline CDR1 and CDR2 sequences are SNHLY and FYNNEI.

V gene TRBV5-4 combines with J gene TRBJ2-1, with 7 bases that match TRBD1. Looked up from germline, CDR1 is SGHNT and CDR2 is YYREEE (reference sequence). The CDR3 runs to 12 residues. The chain's CDR3 is CGTGFSYNEQFF. The CDR3 DNA follows: TGTGGGACAGGATTCTCCTACAATGAGCAGTTCTTC.

This chain connects TRBV19 to TRBJ1-1; D possibly corresponds to TRBD1 (6 bases). The CDR3 covers 14 residues. Trimming shortened V by 4 bases and J by 5 bases, and 14 bases separated the two germline ends. Germline values: CDR1 LNHDA, CDR2 SQIVND (reference sequence). The DNA for the CDR3 is TGTGCCAGTAGTAAACAGGGAAAGGGGACTGAAGCTTTCTTT. Protein product: CASSKQGKGTEAFF.

This chain connects TRBV10-1 to TRBJ1-6; a possible D gene is TRBD1 (6 bases). Germline assignment: CDR1 WNHNN and CDR2 SYGVQD (reference sequence). V gave up 5 bases and J gave up 9 bases, with 14 bases separating them. The CDR3 extends over 14 amino acids. The CDR3 sequence: CASSPGRGGSPLHF. The CDR3 DNA is TGCGCCAGCAGTCCGGGACGAGGGGGTTCACCCCTCCACTTT.